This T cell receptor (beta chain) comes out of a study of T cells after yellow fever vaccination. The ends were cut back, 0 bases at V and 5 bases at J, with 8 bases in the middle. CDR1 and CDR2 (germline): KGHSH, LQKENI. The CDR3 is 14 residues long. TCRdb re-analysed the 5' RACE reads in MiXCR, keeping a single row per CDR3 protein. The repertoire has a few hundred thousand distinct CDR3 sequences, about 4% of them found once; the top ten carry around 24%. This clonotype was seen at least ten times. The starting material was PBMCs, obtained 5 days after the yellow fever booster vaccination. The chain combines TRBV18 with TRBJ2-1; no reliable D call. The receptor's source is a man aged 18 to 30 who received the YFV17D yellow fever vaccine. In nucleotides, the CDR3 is TGTGCCAGCTCACCACCCTGGGTGGACAATGAGCAGTTCTTC. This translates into CASSPPWVDNEQFF.